There are many counts of the clone carrying this T cell receptor (beta chain). Its target is unknown. This record belongs to a study of T cells in Graves' hyperthyroidism and ophthalmopathy. Whole-study findings and limits: By a 13 V-J model, ophthalmopathy was set apart from stable hyperthyroidism. Expanded thyroid clonotypes (above 0.001) were mostly also found in blood.

This CDR3 spans 14 amino acids. The V and J ends lost 6 bases and 4 bases respectively, with 12 bases between them. What was amplified from RNA transcripts were TCR beta CDR3 regions. HTBI primers were the set used in a first-round RT-PCR of the TCR CDR3. MiXCR, run by TCRdb on the multiplex PCR reads, gives a single entry per CDR3 protein. The sample shows about 400,000 distinct CDR3 sequences, roughly 14% of them seen only once. The sample comprised blood. The origin of this receptor is a man between 18 and 29 years old with Graves' ophthalmopathy. The chain joins TRBV12-3 or TRBV12-4 to TRBJ2-2; maybe TRBD1 (6 bases). The CDR3 nucleotides are TGTGCCAGCAGACCCACAGGGTTCACCGGGGAGCTGTTTTTT. As protein: CASRPTGFTGELFF.